These 27 T cell receptor beta chains came from one sample sequenced in a study of blood T cell repertoires in COVID-19. Sequencing was performed with immunoSEQ multiplex PCR; in TCRdb, only in-frame clones are kept and a portion is missing. Here the sample spans around 130,000 clones, 80% to 85% being singletons. Material for sequencing was peripheral blood. The receptors stem from a man in his sixties with acute or convalescent COVID-19.

This clone was counted only a few times. The V gene is TRBV30, the J gene TRBJ2-4; D is possibly TRBD1 (6 bases). With 4 bases removed from V and 0 bases from J, the gap between germline ends came to 16 bases. The length of the CDR3 is 16 residues. In germline, CDR1 is GTSNPN, CDR2 SVGIG (reference sequence). CDR3 protein: CAWTRGRTLAKNIQYF. Here the CDR3 DNA reads TGTGCCTGGACCAGGGGACGAACACTAGCCAAAAACATTCAGTACTTC.

The V call is TRBV10-1, the J call TRBJ2-6, with 9 bases matching TRBD1. The CDR3 runs to 14 residues. The V gene's germline CDR1 is WNHNN and CDR2 SYGVQD (reference sequence). The DNA of the CDR3 is TGCCCCCAAACAGGGGGCACTGGGGCCAACGTCCTGACTTTC. It is translated as CPQTGGTGANVLTF.

This chain connects TRBV18 to TRBJ1-1, with 9 nucleotides matching TRBD1. Germline values: CDR1 KGHSH, CDR2 LQKENI. The CDR3 has 14 amino acids. J gave up 5 bases and V 6 bases, and 7 bases lay outside the gene matches. For the CDR3, the DNA is TGTGCCAGCTCGTCCACAGGGGGCGCGACTGAAGCTTTCTTT. Translation gives CASSSTGGATEAFF.

This chain uses TRBV5-1 with TRBJ1-5, with no clear D. The CDR3 runs to 16 residues. The V gene lost 1 base and the J gene lost 0 bases, with 11 bases spanning the gap. Per the germline V gene, CDR1 is SGHRS and CDR2 is YFSETQ. In DNA form, the CDR3 reads TGCGCCAGCAGCTTGAGCGGAGATGTTAGCAATCAGCCCCAGCATTTT. Its translation is CASSLSGDVSNQPQHF.

The chain combines TRBV12-3 or TRBV12-4 with TRBJ1-1; D remains ambiguous. The CDR3 consists of 13 residues. V dropped 2 bases and J dropped 1 base, with 5 bases sitting between them. The CDR3 loop reads CASSLFQNTEAFF. In DNA form, the CDR3 reads TGTGCCAGCAGTTTATTCCAGAACACTGAAGCTTTCTTT.

This sequence joins TRBV6-4 and TRBJ2-2, with 7 bases matching TRBD1. V was pared by 3 bases and J by 3 bases, with 4 bases of the junction left unmatched. In germline, CDR1 is MRHNA, CDR2 SNTAGT. The CDR3 has 15 residues. The CDR3 loop is CASSEFDRDTGELFF. CDR3 DNA sequence: TGTGCCAGCAGTGAGTTCGACAGGGACACCGGGGAGCTGTTTTTT.

V is TRBV5-1 and J is TRBJ1-2; TRBD1 aligns across 10 bases. The CDR3 totals 14 residues. CDR1 is SGHRS and CDR2 is YFSETQ in the germline V gene. The trim removed 5 bases at V and 2 bases at J, leaving 3 bases unmatched. CDR3 DNA sequence: TGCGCCAGCAGTCCGGGACAGGGGAACTATGGCTACACCTTC. Protein product: CASSPGQGNYGYTF.

The DNA for the CDR3 is TGTGCCAGCGGGCAGGGAAGTTCACCCCTCCACTTT. It is translated as CASGQGSSPLHF. J is TRBJ1-6 and V is TRBV27, with D maybe TRBD1 (5 bases). The CDR3 is 12 residues long. The V and J ends lost 8 bases and 9 bases respectively, with 11 bases between them. CDR1 is MNHEY and CDR2 is SMNVEV in the germline V gene (reference sequence).

The chain has TRBV5-1 and TRBJ2-7, with 7 bases matching TRBD1. The CDR3 has 15 amino acids. CDR1 is SGHRS and CDR2 is YFSETQ in the germline V gene. V shed 0 bases, J shed 3 bases, and the junction held 6 bases outside the gene matches. The CDR3 reads CASSLGDSRSYEQYF. Here the CDR3 DNA reads TGCGCCAGCAGCTTGGGGGACAGTCGAAGCTACGAGCAGTACTTC.

The rearrangement links TRBV18 to TRBJ1-1, with unresolved D. Germline assignment: CDR1 KGHSH and CDR2 LQKENI. The length of the CDR3 is 13 residues. Deletions cut 3 bases from V and 3 bases from J, with 8 bases between. The CDR3 reads CASSPSVDTEAFF. The CDR3 nucleotides read TGTGCCAGCTCACCGAGTGTTGACACTGAAGCTTTCTTT. The whole variable domain, filled in from reference TRBV18 and TRBJ1-1, reads NAGVMQNPRHLVRRRGQEARLRCSPMKGHSHVYWYRQLPEEGLKFMVYLQKENIIDESGMPKERFSAEFPKEGPSILRIQQVVRGDSAAYFCASSPSVDTEAFFGQGTRLTVV.

The chain carries TRBV29-1 and TRBJ2-1; 8 nucleotides match TRBD2. Germline V gene lookup returns CDR1 SQVTM and CDR2 ANQGSEA. This CDR3 is built from 12 residues. The V gene end was trimmed by 0 bases and the J gene end by 15 bases; junction bases not matched to a gene: 7. The DNA for the CDR3 is TGCAGCGTTGAAGATTGGGCGGGAGGTCGGTTCTTC. Protein sequence: CSVEDWAGGRFF.

This chain connects TRBV7-8 to TRBJ1-2; TRBD1 agrees at 12 bases. V shed 4 bases and J 7 bases; nucleotides not matched to a gene: 1. This CDR3 has 13 residues. Germline values: CDR1 SGHVS, CDR2 FQNEAQ. The chain's CDR3 is CASSWDRGLGYTF. The CDR3 bases are TGTGCCAGCAGCTGGGACAGGGGGCTTGGCTACACCTTC.

This chain joins TRBV10-3 and TRBJ1-1; D is unclear. V was pared by 8 bases and J by 5 bases, with 15 bases between. From germline, CDR1 is ENHRY and CDR2 SYGVKD. The CDR3 runs to 13 residues. This chain's CDR3 is CAIELEPHTEAFF. In nucleotides, the CDR3 is TGTGCCATCGAACTAGAACCACATACTGAAGCTTTCTTT.

This clone came up once. The gene calls are TRBV5-6 and TRBJ2-7, with 14 positions matching TRBD2. Trimming cost V 4 bases and J 7 bases; bases outside gene matches: 7. The length of the CDR3 is 15 residues. CDR1 and CDR2 from the germline V gene are SGHDT and YYEEEE. The chain's CDR3 is CASSPGLAGEGEQYF. For the CDR3, the DNA is TGTGCCAGCAGCCCGGGACTAGCGGGAGAGGGGGAGCAGTACTTC.

This chain uses TRBV5-1 with TRBJ2-1; 11 bases are a match to TRBD2. The CDR3 has 19 amino acids. V lost 0 bases, J lost 7 bases, and 15 bases stayed unmatched. CDR1 and CDR2 from the germline V gene are SGHRS and YFSETQ. The CDR3 reads CASSLEGTRLAGQENEQFF. The DNA of the CDR3 is TGCGCCAGCAGCTTGGAGGGAACGCGACTAGCGGGACAGGAAAATGAGCAGTTCTTC.

The chain combines TRBV29-1 with TRBJ2-2; 10 positions agree with TRBD2. Germline trimming cut 5 bases from V and 7 bases from J; bases unmatched to any gene: 7. CDR1 and CDR2 from the germline V gene are SQVTM and ANQGSEA. The CDR3 contains 14 residues. CDR3 in amino acids: CSVSPSGSGGELFF. For the CDR3, the DNA is TGCAGCGTTTCCCCTAGCGGGAGTGGCGGGGAGCTGTTTTTT.

The chain is built from TRBV7-9 and TRBJ1-2; possibly TRBD1 for D (6 bases). V shed 1 base and J shed 5 bases, with 11 bases lying between them. There are 14 residues in the CDR3. The germline V gene has CDR1 SEHNR and CDR2 FQNEAQ (reference sequence). CDR3 coding DNA: TGTGCCAGCAGCTTAGTGGGGACACCTTATGGCTACACCTTC. Translated: CASSLVGTPYGYTF.

J is TRBJ1-1 and V is TRBV18; D not resolved. CDR1 and CDR2 from the germline V gene are KGHSH and LQKENI. V lost 1 base to trimming and J lost 1 base, with 7 bases between them. The CDR3 consists of 14 residues. CDR3 DNA sequence: TGTGCCAGCTCACCACTGAACTCGAACACTGAAGCTTTCTTT. This translates into CASSPLNSNTEAFF. The full variable domain, with the rest looked up from reference TRBV18 and TRBJ1-1, is NAGVMQNPRHLVRRRGQEARLRCSPMKGHSHVYWYRQLPEEGLKFMVYLQKENIIDESGMPKERFSAEFPKEGPSILRIQQVVRGDSAAYFCASSPLNSNTEAFFGQGTRLTVV.

V and J are TRBV5-1 and TRBJ2-3; D not certain. CDR1 SGHRS and CDR2 YFSETQ come from the germline V gene. The CDR3 length is 13 residues. Between the trimmed V and J ends, which lost 1 base and 4 bases, there was a span of 7 bases. CDR3 coding DNA: TGCGCCAGCAGCTTGCAGTTCGCAGATACGCAGTATTTT. Protein: CASSLQFADTQYF.

This clone was counted a few times. The chain has TRBV7-9 and TRBJ1-2; 10 nucleotides agree with TRBD1. CDR1 SEHNR and CDR2 FQNEAQ come from the germline V gene (reference sequence). The CDR3 contains 15 residues. With 4 bases clipped from V and 6 bases from J, the junction kept 8 bases outside the gene matches. The DNA for the CDR3 is TGTGCCAGCAGCTCACCGGGACAGGGGTCGAATGGCTACACCTTC. Its protein product is CASSSPGQGSNGYTF.

V and J are TRBV4-2 and TRBJ1-4, with TRBD1 matching 7 bases. The CDR3 totals 14 residues. CDR1 LGHNA and CDR2 YNFKEQ come from the germline V gene. The V segment lost 4 bases and the J segment 5 bases; nucleotides outside the gene matches: 4. The CDR3 DNA reads TGTGCCAGCAGCCGCGGGACAGAAAATGAAAAACTGTTTTTT. Translated: CASSRGTENEKLFF.

The V and J genes are TRBV5-1 and TRBJ2-5; 10 bases are shared with TRBD2. Germline CDR1 reads SGHRS; CDR2 reads YFSETQ. With 7 bases clipped from V and 3 bases from J, the junction kept 6 bases outside the gene matches. This CDR3 has 14 residues. This CDR3 reads CASRLAGGEETQYF. CDR3 sequence (DNA): TGCGCCAGCCGTTTAGCGGGGGGCGAAGAGACCCAGTACTTC.

With regard to this clone: Other nucleotide sequences in the sample specify the same CDR3. This sequence joins TRBV5-1 and TRBJ1-1; D remains unclear. Between the trimmed V and J ends, which lost 0 bases and 5 bases, there was a span of 8 bases. Germline lookup yields CDR1 SGHRS and CDR2 YFSETQ. The CDR3 runs 13 residues. For the CDR3, the DNA is TGCGCCAGCAGCTTGGTGAGGGAAACTGAAGCTTTCTTT. The encoded protein is CASSLVRETEAFF. Full variable domain (outside the CDR3, taken from reference TRBV5-1 and TRBJ1-1): KAGVTQTPRYLIKTRGQQVTLSCSPISGHRSVSWYQQTPGQGLQFLFEYFSETQRNKGNFPGRFSGRQFSNSRSEMNVSTLELGDSALYLCASSLVRETEAFFGQGTRLTVV.

This clone was recorded once. The chain is built from TRBV19 and TRBJ1-1; TRBD1 agrees at 7 bases. The CDR3 runs 14 residues. Germline assignment: CDR1 LNHDA and CDR2 SQIVND (reference sequence). V lost 4 bases and J lost 0; bases outside the gene matches: 2. The CDR3 reads CASSRDSLNTEAFF. The CDR3 nucleotides are TGTGCCAGTAGTAGGGACAGCCTGAACACTGAAGCTTTCTTT.

The CDR3 nucleotides read TGTGCCAGCAGTTACTCACTAGCTTTCGAGGGAGATACGCAGTATTTT. This encodes CASSYSLAFEGDTQYF. J is TRBJ2-3 and V is TRBV6-2 or TRBV6-3; tentative D call: TRBD2 (6 bases). CDR1 is MNHEY, CDR2 SVGEGT, per germline. V was clipped by 0 bases and J by 5 bases, with 15 bases between them. There are 16 residues in the CDR3.

J is TRBJ1-6 and V is TRBV5-1; TRBD1 might be the D (6 bases). Trimming pared 1 base from V and 6 bases from J, leaving 17 bases between. The CDR3 has 17 amino acids. The germline V gene has CDR1 SGHRS and CDR2 YFSETQ. The CDR3: CASSLFVGGQINSPLHF. In DNA, the CDR3 is TGCGCCAGCAGCTTGTTCGTTGGTGGACAGATTAATTCACCCCTCCACTTT.

This chain links TRBV28 with TRBJ2-2; 9 bases align to TRBD1. Germline lookup yields CDR1 MDHEN and CDR2 SYDVKM. Losses at the gene ends were 4 bases for V and 9 bases for J; bases not matched to a gene: 12. This CDR3 contains 16 residues. The CDR3 DNA sequence: TGTGCCAGCAGTTCCTCCGTGACAGGGGGATCTTGGGAGCTGTTTTTT. As protein: CASSSSVTGGSWELFF.